The T cell receptor beta chain under discussion was sequenced for a study of shared clonotypes between healthy human individuals. Points from the study as a whole: It was observed that approximately 5% of naive CD4 clonotypes were shared across a handful of donors.

Trimming left V 10 bases short and J 4 bases short, with 8 bases between. This CDR3 is built from 11 residues. Germline V lookup: CDR1 ENHRY, CDR2 SYGVKD. In the original processing: ImmunoSEQ junction-only sequences lacked quality scores, so their filtering differed. The protocol was immunoSEQ multiplex PCR, while the TCRdb copy is restricted to in-frame clones and leaves out a portion. The D gene and trimming were derived from the DNA, and the V and J assignments and clone size from that table. Among more than 2,000,000 clones, approximately 90% were seen once, and the ten largest hold about 0.13%. Notes on this clone: Its antigen is currently unknown.

The sample was naive CD4+ T cells sorted from blood. Documented subset: CD45RA+ positively selected. The chain uses TRBV10-3 and TRBJ1-3, with no clear D. This receptor was obtained from a man aged 18 to 35 in good health. The CDR3 reads CATTRGNTIYF. As DNA, the CDR3 is TGTGCCACCACCAGAGGAAACACCATATATTTT.